Following are 9 T cell receptor beta chains from one sample sequenced in a study of T cell changes during pregnancy in multiple sclerosis. TCRdb's table, derived via immunoSEQ multiplex PCR, lists solely in-frame clones and lacks some. The sample has some 48,000 clones, 85% to 95% seen once. The sequencing here drew on CD8+ T cells from peripheral blood mononuclear cells, taken in the first trimester of pregnancy. The receptors come from a female donor with multiple sclerosis, enrolled in a pregnancy study.

This chain connects TRBV5-1 to TRBJ1-1; D not certain. Trimming shortened V by 3 bases and J by 0 bases, and 6 bases separated the two germline ends. Germline V gives CDR1 SGHRS, CDR2 YFSETQ. This CDR3 spans 13 amino acids. This CDR3 reads CASSSGMNTEAFF. CDR3 DNA: TGCGCCAGCAGCTCGGGGATGAACACTGAAGCTTTCTTT.

This chain joins TRBV2 and TRBJ2-2; perhaps TRBD2 as D (6 bases). Germline CDR1 SNHLY, CDR2 FYNNEI. The CDR3 consists of 16 residues. Trimming shortened V by 3 bases and J by 4 bases, and 15 bases separated the two germline ends. The CDR3 nucleotides read TGTGCCAGCAGTGACGGGGCGGGACCTTCCACCGGGGAGCTGTTTTTT. The encoded protein is CASSDGAGPSTGELFF.

The chain combines TRBV4-2 with TRBJ1-1, with a tentative D call TRBD1 (5 bases). Germline V CDR1 and CDR2: LGHNA, YNFKEQ. Trimming left V 0 bases short and J 1 base short, with 9 bases between. The CDR3 has 15 residues. CDR3 nucleotide sequence: TGTGCCAGCAGCCAAGATTGGGGCGCGAACACTGAAGCTTTCTTT. Translation gives CASSQDWGANTEAFF.

This rearrangement joins TRBV11-2 to TRBJ2-1; 9 bases fit TRBD1. Germline trimming cut 2 bases from V and 7 bases from J; bases unmatched to any gene: 3. The CDR3 has 14 residues. Germline V gene sequence: CDR1 SGHAT, CDR2 FQNNGV. The CDR3 here is CASSLRQGGNEQFF. The CDR3 region has the DNA TGTGCCAGCAGCTTAAGACAGGGGGGAAATGAGCAGTTCTTC.

This rearrangement joins TRBV30 to TRBJ2-2, with a weak D call TRBD2 (5 bases). V was clipped by 7 bases and J by 6 bases, with 12 bases between them. The CDR3 sequence is 12 residues long. The germline V gene encodes CDR1 GTSNPN and CDR2 SVGIG (reference sequence). This chain's CDR3 is CASRVEAGELFF. The CDR3 coding sequence is TGTGCCTCCCGAGTGGAGGCCGGGGAGCTGTTTTTT.

The chain joins TRBV30 to TRBJ2-1; 8 nucleotides agree with TRBD2. V lost 2 bases, J lost 10 bases, and 7 bases stayed unmatched. CDR1 and CDR2 (germline): GTSNPN, SVGIG (reference sequence). The CDR3 contains 13 residues. The CDR3 nucleotides read TGTGCCTGGAGTCATGCCAGCGGGGGAGAGCAGTTCTTC. The encoded protein is CAWSHASGGEQFF.

The gene calls are TRBV4-2 and TRBJ2-7, with TRBD2 matching 13 bases. Germline V gene lookup returns CDR1 LGHNA and CDR2 YNFKEQ. This CDR3 contains 18 residues. J gave up 0 bases and V 3 bases, and 8 bases lay outside the gene matches. The CDR3 region is CASSQAGTSGVLSYEQYF. The CDR3 DNA sequence: TGTGCCAGCAGCCAGGCCGGGACTAGCGGGGTTCTCTCCTACGAGCAGTACTTC.

The rearrangement joins TRBV5-1 to TRBJ2-7; D may be TRBD2 (5 bases). Germline-derived CDR1 and CDR2 are SGHRS and YFSETQ. The CDR3 totals 12 residues. V was trimmed by 4 bases and J by 7 bases, leaving 12 bases between them. Here the CDR3 reads CASSPTTGEQYF. CDR3 DNA: TGCGCCAGCAGCCCTACGACGGGGGAGCAGTACTTC.

This clone was recorded once. The chain is built from TRBV7-2 and TRBJ2-7; 7 nucleotides match TRBD1. J was trimmed by 1 base and V by 3 bases; bases with no gene match: 15. The CDR3 is 18 residues long. Germline V gives CDR1 SGHTA, CDR2 FQGNSA. CDR3 sequence reads: CASSFTGLPGTESYEQYF. Written as DNA, the CDR3 is TGTGCCAGCAGCTTTACAGGGTTACCCGGGACAGAGTCCTACGAGCAGTACTTC.